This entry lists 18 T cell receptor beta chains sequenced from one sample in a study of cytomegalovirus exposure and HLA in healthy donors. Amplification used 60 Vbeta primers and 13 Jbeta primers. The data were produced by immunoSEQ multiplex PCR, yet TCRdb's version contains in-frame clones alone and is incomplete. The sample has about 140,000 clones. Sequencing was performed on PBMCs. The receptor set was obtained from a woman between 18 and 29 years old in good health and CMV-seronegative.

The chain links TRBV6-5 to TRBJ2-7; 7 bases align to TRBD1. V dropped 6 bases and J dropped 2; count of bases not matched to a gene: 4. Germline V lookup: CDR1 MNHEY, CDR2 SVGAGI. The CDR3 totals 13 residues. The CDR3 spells CASSETGTYEQYV. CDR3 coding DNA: TGTGCCAGCAGCGAGACAGGGACCTACGAGCAGTACGTC.

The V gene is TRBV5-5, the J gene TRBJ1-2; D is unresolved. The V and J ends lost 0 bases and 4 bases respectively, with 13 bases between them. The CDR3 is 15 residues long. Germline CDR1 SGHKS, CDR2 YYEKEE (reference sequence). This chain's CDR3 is CASSLARVYSYGYTF. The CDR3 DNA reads TGTGCCAGCAGCTTGGCCCGAGTTTACTCCTATGGCTACACCTTC. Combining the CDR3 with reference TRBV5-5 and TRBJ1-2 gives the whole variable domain DAGVTQSPTHLIKTRGQQVTLRCSPISGHKSVSWYQQVLGQGPQFIFQYYEKEERGRGNFPDRFSARQFPNYSSELNVNALLLGDSALYLCASSLARVYSYGYTFGSGTRLTVV.

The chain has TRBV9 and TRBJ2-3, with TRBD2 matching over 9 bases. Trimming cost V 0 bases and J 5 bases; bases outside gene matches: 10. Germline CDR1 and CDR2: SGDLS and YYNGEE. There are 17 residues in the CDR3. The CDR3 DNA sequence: TGTGCCAGCAGCGTAGGGCCTGTAGCGGGAGTGAGAGATACGCAGTATTTT. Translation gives CASSVGPVAGVRDTQYF.

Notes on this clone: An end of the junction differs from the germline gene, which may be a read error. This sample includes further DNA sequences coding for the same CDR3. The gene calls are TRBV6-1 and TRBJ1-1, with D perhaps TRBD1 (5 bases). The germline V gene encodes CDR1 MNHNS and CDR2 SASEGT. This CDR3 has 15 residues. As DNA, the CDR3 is TGTGCCAGCACTCGGGGGGTCCCTTTGAACACCGAAGCTTTCTTT. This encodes CASTRGVPLNTEAFF.

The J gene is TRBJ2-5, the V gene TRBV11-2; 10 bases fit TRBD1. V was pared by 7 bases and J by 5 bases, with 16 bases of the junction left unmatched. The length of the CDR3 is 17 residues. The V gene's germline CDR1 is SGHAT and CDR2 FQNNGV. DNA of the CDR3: TGTGCCAGCACCCGTTTGACAGGGGGCGCCCCGTCCGAGACCCAGTACTTC. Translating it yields CASTRLTGGAPSETQYF.

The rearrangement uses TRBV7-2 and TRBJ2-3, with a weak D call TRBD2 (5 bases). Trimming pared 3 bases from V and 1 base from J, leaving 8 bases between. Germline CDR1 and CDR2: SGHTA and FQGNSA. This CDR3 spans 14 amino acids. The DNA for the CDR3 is TGTGCCAGCAGCTTCGGTAGCGGCACAGATACGCAGTATTTT. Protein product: CASSFGSGTDTQYF.

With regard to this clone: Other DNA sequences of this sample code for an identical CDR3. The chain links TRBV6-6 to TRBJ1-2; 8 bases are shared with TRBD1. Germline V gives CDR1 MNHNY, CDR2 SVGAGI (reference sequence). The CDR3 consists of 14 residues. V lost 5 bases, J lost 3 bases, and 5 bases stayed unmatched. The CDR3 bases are TGTGCCAGCAGTCACGGACAGGGAGACTATGGCTACACCTTC. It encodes CASSHGQGDYGYTF.

CDR3 DNA: TGTGCCAGCAGCTTAGTTGGCAGGGGACAGAACACTGAAGCTTTCTTT. As protein: CASSLVGRGQNTEAFF. This rearrangement joins TRBV7-2 to TRBJ1-1, with a tentative D call TRBD1 (6 bases). Trimming cost V 1 base and J 1 base, with 13 bases left between them. This CDR3 region has 16 residues. CDR1 is SGHTA and CDR2 is FQGNSA in the germline V gene.

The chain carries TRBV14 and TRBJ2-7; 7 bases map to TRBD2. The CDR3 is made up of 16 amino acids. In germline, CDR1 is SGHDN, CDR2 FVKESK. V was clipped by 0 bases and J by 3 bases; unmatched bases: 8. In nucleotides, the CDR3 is TGTGCCAGCAGCCAAGAGGGGAGGGGACTTCACTACGAGCAGTACGTC. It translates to CASSQEGRGLHYEQYV.

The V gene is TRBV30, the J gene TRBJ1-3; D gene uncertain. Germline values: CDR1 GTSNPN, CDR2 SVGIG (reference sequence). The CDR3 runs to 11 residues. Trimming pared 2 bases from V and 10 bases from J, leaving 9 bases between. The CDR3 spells CAWSKAGTIYF. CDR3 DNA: TGTGCCTGGAGTAAGGCAGGAACCATATATTTT.

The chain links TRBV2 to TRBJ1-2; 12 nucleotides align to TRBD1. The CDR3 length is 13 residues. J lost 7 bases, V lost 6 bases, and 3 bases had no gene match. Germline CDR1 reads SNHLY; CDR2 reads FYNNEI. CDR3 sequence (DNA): TGTGCCAGCAGGGGACAGGGGGCGATTGGCTACACCTTC. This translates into CASRGQGAIGYTF.

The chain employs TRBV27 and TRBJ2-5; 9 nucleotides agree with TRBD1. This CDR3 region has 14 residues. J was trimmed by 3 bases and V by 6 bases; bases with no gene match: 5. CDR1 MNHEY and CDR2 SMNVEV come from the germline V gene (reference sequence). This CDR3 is CASSEQGAKETQYF. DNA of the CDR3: TGTGCCAGCAGCGAACAGGGGGCGAAAGAGACCCAGTACTTC.

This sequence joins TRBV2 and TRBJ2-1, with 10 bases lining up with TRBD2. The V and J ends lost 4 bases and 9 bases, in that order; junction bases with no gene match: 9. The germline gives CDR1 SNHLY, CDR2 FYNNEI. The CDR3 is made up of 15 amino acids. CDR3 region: CASSVSSGSLGEQFF. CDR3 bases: TGTGCCAGCAGTGTGTCTAGCGGGAGTCTCGGTGAGCAGTTCTTC.

The CDR3 DNA sequence: TGTGCCAGCAGCGTAGCCGCACTAGCGGTGGCGAGAACCGGGGAGCTGTTTTTT. Amino acid sequence: CASSVAALAVARTGELFF. This chain links TRBV9 with TRBJ2-2, with TRBD2 identical over 8 bases. V was clipped by 0 bases and J by 5 bases; unmatched bases: 12. Looked up from germline, CDR1 is SGDLS and CDR2 is YYNGEE. There are 18 residues in the CDR3.

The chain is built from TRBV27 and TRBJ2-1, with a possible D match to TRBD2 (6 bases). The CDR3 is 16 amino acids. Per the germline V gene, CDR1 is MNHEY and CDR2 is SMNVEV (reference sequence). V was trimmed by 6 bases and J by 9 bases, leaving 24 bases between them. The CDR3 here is CASSTYDGHRGGEQFF. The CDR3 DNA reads TGTGCCAGCAGCACATATGACGGACACCGGGGAGGTGAGCAGTTCTTC.

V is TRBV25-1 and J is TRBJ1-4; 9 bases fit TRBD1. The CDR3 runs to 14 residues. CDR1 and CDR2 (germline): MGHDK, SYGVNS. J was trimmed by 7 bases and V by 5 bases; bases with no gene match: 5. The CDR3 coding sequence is TGTGCCAGCAGTTGGGACAGGGATGGTGAAAAACTGTTTTTT. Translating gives CASSWDRDGEKLFF.

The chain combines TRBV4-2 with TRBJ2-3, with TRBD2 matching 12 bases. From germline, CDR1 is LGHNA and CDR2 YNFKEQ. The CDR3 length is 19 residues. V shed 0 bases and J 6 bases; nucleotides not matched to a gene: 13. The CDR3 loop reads CASSQDKSSGGDSTDTQYF. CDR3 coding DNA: TGTGCCAGCAGCCAAGATAAGTCTAGCGGGGGGGACTCGACGGATACGCAGTATTTT.

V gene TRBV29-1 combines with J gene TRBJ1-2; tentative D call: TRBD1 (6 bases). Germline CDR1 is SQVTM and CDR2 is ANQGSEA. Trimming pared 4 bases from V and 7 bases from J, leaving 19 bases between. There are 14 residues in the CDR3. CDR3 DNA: TGCAGCGTTGGTACTTTTAGGGGGGGCCCTGGCTACACCTTC. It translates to CSVGTFRGGPGYTF.